The clone carrying this TCR beta chain was seen many times. The antigen is undetermined. It was from 2 million PBMCs stored at -80 C that the unsorted libraries were obtained. Germline V CDR1 and CDR2: SQVTM, ANQGSEA. The CDR3 is made up of 12 amino acids. Trimming left V 4 bases short and J 2 bases short, with 9 bases between. The data belong to a study of neurological immune-mediated disorders. Study-wide points: Multiple sclerosis patients had less TCR clonal expansion than even healthy controls, unlike HTLV-1-associated myelopathy. The absence of any CDR3 amino acid sequence shared by expanded clones across subjects suggests that repertoires were private in all groups.

Synthesis of cDNA was performed by 5'RACE using 10-nucleotide random UMIs. TCRdb processed the 5' RACE reads anew with MiXCR; each CDR3 protein has one entry. The repertoire holds approximately 48,000 distinct CDR3 sequences, about 15% seen once, with 4% to 4.5% in the top ten. The TCR sequence derives from a man in his 60s in good health. Input material: PBMCs. The V and J genes are TRBV29-1 and TRBJ2-7, with D possibly matching TRBD2 (6 bases). CDR3 sequence: CSVVRGTYEQYF. The CDR3 DNA reads as TGCAGCGTTGTGCGGGGAACCTACGAGCAGTACTTC.